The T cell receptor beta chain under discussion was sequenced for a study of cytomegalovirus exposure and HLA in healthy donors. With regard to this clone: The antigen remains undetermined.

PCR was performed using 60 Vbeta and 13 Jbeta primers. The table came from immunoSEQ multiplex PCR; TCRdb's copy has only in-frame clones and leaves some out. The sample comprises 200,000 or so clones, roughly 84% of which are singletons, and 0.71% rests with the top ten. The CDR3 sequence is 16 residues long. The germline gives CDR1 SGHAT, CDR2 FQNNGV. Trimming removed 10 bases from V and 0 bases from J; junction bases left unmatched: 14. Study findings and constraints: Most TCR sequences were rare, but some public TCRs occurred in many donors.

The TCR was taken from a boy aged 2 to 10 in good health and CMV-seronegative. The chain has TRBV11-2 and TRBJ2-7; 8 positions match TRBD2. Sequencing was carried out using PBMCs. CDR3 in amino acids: CATTRGISGASYEQYF. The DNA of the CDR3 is TGTGCCACCACCAGAGGGATTAGCGGGGCCTCCTACGAGCAGTACTTC.